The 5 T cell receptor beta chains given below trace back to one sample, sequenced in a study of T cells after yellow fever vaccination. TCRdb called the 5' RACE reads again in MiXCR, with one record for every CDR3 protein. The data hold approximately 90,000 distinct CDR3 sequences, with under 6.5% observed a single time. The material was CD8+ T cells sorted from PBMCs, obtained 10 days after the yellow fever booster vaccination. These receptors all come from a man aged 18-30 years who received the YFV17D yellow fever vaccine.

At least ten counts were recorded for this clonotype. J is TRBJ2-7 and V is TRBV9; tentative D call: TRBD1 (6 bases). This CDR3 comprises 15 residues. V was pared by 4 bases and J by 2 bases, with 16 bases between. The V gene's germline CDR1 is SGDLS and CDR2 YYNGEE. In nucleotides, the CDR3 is TGTGCCAGCAGCCCCGGGGCAGGGGCCACCTACGAGCAGTACGTC. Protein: CASSPGAGATYEQYV.

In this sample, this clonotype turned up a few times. CDR3 DNA sequence: TGCGCCAGCAGCTTAGGTCAAAACTACGAGCAGTACGTC. Residues: CASSLGQNYEQYV. The chain is built from TRBV5-1 and TRBJ2-7, with D unresolved. Trimming left V 2 bases short and J 3 bases short, with 9 bases between. The germline CDR1 and CDR2 sequences are SGHRS and YFSETQ. The length of the CDR3 is 13 residues.

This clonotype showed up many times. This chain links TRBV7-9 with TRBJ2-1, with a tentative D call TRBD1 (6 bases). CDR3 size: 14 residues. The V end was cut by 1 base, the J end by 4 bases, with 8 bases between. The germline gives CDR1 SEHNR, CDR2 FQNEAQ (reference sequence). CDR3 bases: TGTGCCAGCAGCTTAGAAGGACAGTACAATGAGCAGTTCTTC. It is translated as CASSLEGQYNEQFF.

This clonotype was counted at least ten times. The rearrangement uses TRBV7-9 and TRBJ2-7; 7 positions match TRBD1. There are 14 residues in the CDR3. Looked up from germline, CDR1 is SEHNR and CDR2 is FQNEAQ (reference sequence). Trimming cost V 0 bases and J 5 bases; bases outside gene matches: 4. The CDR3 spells CASSLAGGQDEQYF. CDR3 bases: TGTGCCAGCAGCTTAGCAGGGGGCCAAGACGAGCAGTACTTC.

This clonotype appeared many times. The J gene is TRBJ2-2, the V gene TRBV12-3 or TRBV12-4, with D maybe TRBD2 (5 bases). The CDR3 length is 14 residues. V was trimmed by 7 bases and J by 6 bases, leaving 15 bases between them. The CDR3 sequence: CASTQLVFPGELFF. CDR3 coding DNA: TGTGCCAGCACCCAACTAGTCTTCCCCGGGGAGCTGTTTTTT.